Sequencing of this TCR beta chain was carried out in a study of T-cell reconstitution after alpha-beta-depleted transplantation in children. Study findings and constraints: Recipient T cells and thymic progenitors that survived were the source of the high TCRbeta diversity seen at day 60 in some patients. One year post-transplant, T-cell counts and diversity were largely derived from T cells produced anew.

In this sample, this clonotype turned up many times. Its antigen is currently unknown. TCRbeta library preparation incorporated unique molecular identifiers. TCRdb processed the PCR reads anew with MiXCR; each CDR3 protein has one entry. The table lists hundreds of thousands of distinct CDR3 sequences, roughly 25% of them singletons, with about 5% in the top ten. Source: PBMCs, mostly from graft donor cells, taken 360 days after TCRalphabeta/CD19-depleted stem cell transplant. This TCR derives from a female patient between 2 and 15 years old who had a stem cell transplant for congenital amegakaryocytic thrombocytopenia, so the T cells may come from the graft donor.

Here the CDR3 reads CASSQVPGTSYNEQFF. The CDR3 coding sequence is TGTGCCAGCAGCCAAGTTCCCGGGACTAGTTACAATGAGCAGTTCTTC. The chain employs TRBV4-2 and TRBJ2-1; TRBD2 agrees at 8 bases. The CDR3 sequence is 16 residues long. V lost 1 base to trimming and J lost 4 bases; unmatched junction nucleotides: 6. Per the germline V gene, CDR1 is LGHNA and CDR2 is YNFKEQ.